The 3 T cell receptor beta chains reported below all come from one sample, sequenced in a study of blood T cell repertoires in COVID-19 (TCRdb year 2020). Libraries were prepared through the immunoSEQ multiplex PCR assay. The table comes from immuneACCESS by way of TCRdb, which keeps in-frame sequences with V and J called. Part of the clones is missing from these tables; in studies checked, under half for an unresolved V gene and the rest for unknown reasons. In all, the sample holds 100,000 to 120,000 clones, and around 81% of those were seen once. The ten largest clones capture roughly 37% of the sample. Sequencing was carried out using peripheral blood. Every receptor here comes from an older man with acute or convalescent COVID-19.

The CDR3 region has the DNA TGTGCCAGCTCTGACAGCTCATTCAGGGATACGCAGTATTTT. Translated: CASSDSSFRDTQYF. The chain has TRBV18 and TRBJ2-3; D might be TRBD1 (5 bases). CDR3 length: 14 residues. CDR1 and CDR2 (germline): KGHSH, LQKENI. V lost 6 bases and J 6 bases, leaving 16 bases between the germline ends.

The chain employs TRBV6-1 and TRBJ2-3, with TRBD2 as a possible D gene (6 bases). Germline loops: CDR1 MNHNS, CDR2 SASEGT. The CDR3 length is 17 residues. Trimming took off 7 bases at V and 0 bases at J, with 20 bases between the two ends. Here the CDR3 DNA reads TGTGCCAGCACTGAGAGCGCGGAGGGTATTAGCACAGATACGCAGTATTTT. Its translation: CASTESAEGISTDTQYF.

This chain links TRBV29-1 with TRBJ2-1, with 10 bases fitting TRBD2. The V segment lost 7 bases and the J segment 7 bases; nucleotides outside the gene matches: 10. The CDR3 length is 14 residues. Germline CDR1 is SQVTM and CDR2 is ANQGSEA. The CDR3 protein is CSANGLLAGNEQFF. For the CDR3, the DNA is TGCAGCGCCAACGGACTACTAGCGGGAAATGAGCAGTTCTTC.